This T cell receptor (beta chain) was sequenced during a study of control samples from healthy donors and cancer patients. Sequencing was performed with immunoSEQ multiplex PCR; in TCRdb, only in-frame clones are kept and a portion is missing. The sample's table shows some 180,000 clones. The clonotype was recovered from a woman in her 30s in good health. The sequenced material came from blood.

CDR3 sequence reads: CATSRRAFNSPLHF. CDR3 nucleotide sequence: TGTGCCACCAGCAGACGGGCCTTCAATTCACCCCTCCACTTT. The gene calls are TRBV15 and TRBJ1-6; D call uncertain. The CDR3 is 14 amino acids. The germline gives CDR1 LNHNV, CDR2 YYDKDF (reference sequence). With 2 bases removed from V and 7 bases from J, the gap between germline ends came to 9 bases. Full variable domain (missing parts from reference TRBV15 and TRBJ1-6): DAMVIQNPRYQVTQFGKPVTLSCSQTLNHNVMYWYQQKSSQAPKLLFHYYDKDFNNEADTPDNFQSRRPNTSFCFLDIRSPGLGDTAMYLCATSRRAFNSPLHFGNGTRLTVT.